What follows are 14 T cell receptor beta chains derived from one specimen sequenced in a study of cytomegalovirus exposure and HLA in healthy donors. Amplification used 60 Vbeta primers and 13 Jbeta primers. Method: immunoSEQ multiplex PCR; TCRdb's copy keeps in-frame clones and lacks some. The data hold 70,000 to 95,000 clones, with more than 75% observed a single time. Sequencing was carried out using PBMCs. These receptors were taken from a man in his thirties or forties in good health and CMV-seropositive.

In this sample, this clone turned up a few times. The chain recombines TRBV6-5 with TRBJ1-2; no firm D call. This CDR3 spans 14 amino acids. Germline-derived CDR1 and CDR2 are MNHEY and SVGAGI. Trimming removed 6 bases at V and 0 bases at J, with 11 bases between. The CDR3 region is CASRRGEANYGYTF. Here the CDR3 DNA reads TGTGCCAGCAGGCGTGGTGAAGCTAACTATGGCTACACCTTC.

The chain couples TRBV6-5 to TRBJ1-2; the D is unclear. V lost 5 bases and J 4 bases, leaving 17 bases between the germline ends. This CDR3 comprises 15 residues. The germline V gene has CDR1 MNHEY and CDR2 SVGAGI. The DNA for the CDR3 is TGTGCCAGCAGTCTCTCTGTCGCGGCAATCTATGGCTACACCTTC. Protein product: CASSLSVAAIYGYTF.

The rearrangement uses TRBV19 and TRBJ1-1, with D perhaps matching TRBD1 (6 bases). Germline assignment: CDR1 LNHDA and CDR2 SQIVND (reference sequence). There are 16 residues in the CDR3. V gave up 0 bases and J gave up 0 bases, with 11 bases separating them. CDR3 protein: CASSIEKGTMNTEAFF. The DNA for the CDR3 is TGTGCCAGTAGTATAGAAAAAGGGACAATGAACACTGAAGCTTTCTTT.

This clone was detected only once. This chain uses TRBV13 with TRBJ1-2; D may be TRBD1 (6 bases). Trimming pared 1 base from V and 4 bases from J, leaving 10 bases between. Per germline, CDR1 PRHDT and CDR2 FYEKMQ (reference sequence). The CDR3 covers 14 residues. The chain's CDR3 is CASSLVQGTYGYTF. The CDR3 DNA sequence: TGTGCCAGCAGCTTAGTGCAGGGGACCTATGGCTACACCTTC.

A word on this clone: Other nucleotide sequences in the sample specify the same CDR3. The J gene is TRBJ1-2, the V gene TRBV7-9; a possible D gene is TRBD1 (5 bases). CDR1 SEHNR and CDR2 FQNEAQ come from the germline V gene (reference sequence). This CDR3 comprises 15 residues. Trimming removed 1 base from V and 5 bases from J, with 14 bases in between. The CDR3 protein is CASSLGSGAWYGYTF. In DNA, the CDR3 is TGTGCCAGCAGCTTAGGATCTGGGGCGTGGTATGGCTACACCTTC.

This sequence joins TRBV19 and TRBJ1-2, with D uncertain. Between the trimmed V and J ends, which lost 7 bases and 0 bases, there was a span of 6 bases. The length of the CDR3 is 12 residues. The germline V gene has CDR1 LNHDA and CDR2 SQIVND (reference sequence). The CDR3 is CASTPSNYGYTF. The CDR3 DNA sequence: TGTGCCAGTACCCCCTCTAACTATGGCTACACCTTC.

This chain connects TRBV25-1 to TRBJ2-5; the D gene is possibly TRBD2 (5 bases). Between the trimmed V and J ends, which lost 2 bases and 4 bases, there was a span of 17 bases. Germline V lookup: CDR1 MGHDK, CDR2 SYGVNS. CDR3 length: 16 residues. CDR3 DNA: TGTGCCAGCAGTGAACCCCGGGGTTGGGCTCGAGAGACCCAGTACTTC. It codes for CASSEPRGWARETQYF.

This chain links TRBV28 with TRBJ1-5, with no clear D. V gave up 2 bases and J gave up 7 bases, with 6 bases separating them. From germline, CDR1 is MDHEN and CDR2 SYDVKM. This CDR3 is built from 12 residues. DNA of the CDR3: TGTGCCAGCAGTTTAGCGGGGCAGCCCCAGCATTTT. Its protein product is CASSLAGQPQHF.

This clone was picked up a small number of times. The CDR3 nucleotides read TGTGCCAGCAGGGGAGGGCCCGAGCAGTACTTC. This gives the protein CASRGGPEQYF. The chain links TRBV28 to TRBJ2-7, with 7 nucleotides matching TRBD2. The germline V gene encodes CDR1 MDHEN and CDR2 SYDVKM. The CDR3 runs 11 residues. The junction had 2 bases not matched to a gene; V was cut back by 6 bases and J by 6 bases.

The chain has TRBV6-1 and TRBJ1-4; the D gene is possibly TRBD1 (6 bases). This CDR3 contains 15 residues. CDR1 is MNHNS, CDR2 SASEGT, per germline. V was trimmed by 6 bases and J by 3 bases, leaving 14 bases between them. The CDR3 DNA sequence: TGTGCCAGCAGAGAAACAGGGATAGCTAATGAAAAACTGTTTTTT. It translates to CASRETGIANEKLFF.

This clone came up a few times. The chain has TRBV5-1 and TRBJ1-2; D unclear. The length of the CDR3 is 15 residues. Germline V gene sequence: CDR1 SGHRS, CDR2 YFSETQ. The V gene lost 4 bases and the J gene lost 2 bases, with 15 bases spanning the gap. The DNA for the CDR3 is TGCGCCAGCAGCCCGGCTGGTCGGGGAAACTATGGCTACACCTTC. It encodes CASSPAGRGNYGYTF.

V usage is TRBV7-3 and J usage is TRBJ2-6; D gene unclear. V was cut by 2 bases and J by 0 bases, with 8 bases left in between. Germline V gives CDR1 SGHTA, CDR2 FQGTGA. The CDR3 runs to 16 residues. The CDR3 nucleotides are TGTGCCAGCAGCTTAGGTCCCTACTCTGGGGCCAACGTCCTGACTTTC. Protein: CASSLGPYSGANVLTF.

In the case of this clone: The junction departs from germline at one end; a sequencing error may be responsible. The chain carries TRBV9 and TRBJ2-3; 8 positions match TRBD2. This CDR3 is built from 16 residues. CDR1 is SGDLS and CDR2 is YYNGEE in the germline V gene. The CDR3 nucleotides read TGTGCCAGCAGCGTAGGGGTCCGGGGGGGCACAAATACGCAGTATTTT. This translates into CASSVGVRGGTNTQYF. Full variable domain (missing parts from reference TRBV9 and TRBJ2-3): DSGVTQTPKHLITATGQRVTLRCSPRSGDLSVYWYQQSLDQGLQFLIQYYNGEERAKGNILERFSAQQFPDLHSELNLSSLELGDSALYFCASSVGVRGGTNTQYFGPGTRLTVL.

This rearrangement joins TRBV7-2 to TRBJ2-1; D gene unclear. The CDR3 runs 12 residues. V lost 5 bases to trimming and J lost 7 bases, with 9 bases between them. Germline assignment: CDR1 SGHTA and CDR2 FQGNSA. The CDR3 sequence is CASSLPRNEQFF. CDR3 nucleotides: TGTGCCAGCAGCCTTCCACGGAATGAGCAGTTCTTC.